This entry lists 2 T cell receptor beta chains sequenced from one sample in a study of shared clonotypes between healthy human individuals. Sequenced by immunoSEQ multiplex PCR; TCRdb stores in-frame clones only, minus some. Altogether roughly 2.2 million clones are present, 92% being singletons, with the ten largest covering about 0.41%. Sequences were obtained from naive CD4+ T cells from PBMCs. Subset indicated: CD45RA+ positively selected. The receptor source for this set is a man younger than 35 in good health. Some clones in this sample may be carry-over from other donors' samples.

J is TRBJ2-1 and V is TRBV20-1; no clear D. The CDR3 totals 11 residues. With 5 bases removed from V and 5 bases from J, the gap between germline ends came to 7 bases. Germline V gives CDR1 DFQATT, CDR2 SNEGSKA (reference sequence). The CDR3 DNA sequence: TGCAGTGCTGTCCCTGACAATGAGCAGTTCTTC. Translation: CSAVPDNEQFF.

On this clone itself: Distinct nucleotide sequences in the sample also encode this CDR3. CDR3 nucleotide sequence: TGTGCCAGCAGCCATTACAGGGGCCAAGAGACCCAGTACTTC. Residues: CASSHYRGQETQYF. The J gene is TRBJ2-5, the V gene TRBV28; 7 bases line up with TRBD1. The J segment lost 1 base and the V segment lost 6 bases, leaving 5 bases of the junction unmatched. CDR1 and CDR2 (germline): MDHEN, SYDVKM. The CDR3 spans 14 residues.